Below are 3 T cell receptor beta chains sequenced from a single sample in a study of post-analysis software for immune sequencing data. Findings and caveats of the study: Included in a set of five TRBV segments more frequent in patients than controls were TRBV5-6, TRBV5-1 and TRBV20-1.

No cognate antigen is known for these TCRs. TCR beta libraries were prepared from cDNA with unique molecular identifiers. TCRdb used MiXCR to reprocess the PCR reads, holding one entry per CDR3 protein. The top ten clones hold less than 6% of a sample with about 540,000 distinct CDR3 sequences, 30% to 40% of them seen once. Sequencing input: blood. The receptor set was obtained from a girl aged 2-17 years with multiple sclerosis.

The table lists this clonotype with a few counts. The chain uses TRBV7-2 and TRBJ2-5; TRBD1 is a possible D gene (6 bases). Trimming removed 2 bases from V and 4 bases from J, with 11 bases in between. There are 14 residues in the CDR3. Germline V gene sequence: CDR1 SGHTA, CDR2 FQGNSA. CDR3 protein: CASSLWDKVETQYF. CDR3 nucleotides: TGTGCCAGCAGCTTATGGGACAAAGTAGAGACCCAGTACTTC. The variable domain in full, completed from reference TRBV7-2 and TRBJ2-5, reads GAGVSQSPSNKVTEKGKDVELRCDPISGHTALYWYRQSLGQGLEFLIYFQGNSAPDKSGLPSDRFSAERTGGSVSTLTIQRTQQEDSAVYLCASSLWDKVETQYFGPGTRLLVL.

This clonotype was seen just once. This chain connects TRBV20-1 to TRBJ1-6; 10 bases are shared with TRBD1. Losses at the gene ends were 5 bases for V and 4 bases for J; bases not matched to a gene: 2. Germline values: CDR1 DFQATT, CDR2 SNEGSKA (reference sequence). The CDR3 is made up of 14 amino acids. The CDR3 protein is CSAGTGAYNSPLHF. CDR3 nucleotide sequence: TGCAGTGCTGGGACAGGGGCTTATAATTCACCCCTCCACTTT.

This clonotype was recorded only once. This chain links TRBV7-2 with TRBJ2-1, with D maybe TRBD1 (5 bases). Germline CDR1 SGHTA, CDR2 FQGNSA. The CDR3 sequence is 16 residues long. Trimming removed 6 bases from V and 1 base from J, with 16 bases in between. The DNA for the CDR3 is TGTGCCAGCAGTCCCCTAAGGGGCCGGTCCTACAATGAGCAGTTCTTC. This encodes CASSPLRGRSYNEQFF.